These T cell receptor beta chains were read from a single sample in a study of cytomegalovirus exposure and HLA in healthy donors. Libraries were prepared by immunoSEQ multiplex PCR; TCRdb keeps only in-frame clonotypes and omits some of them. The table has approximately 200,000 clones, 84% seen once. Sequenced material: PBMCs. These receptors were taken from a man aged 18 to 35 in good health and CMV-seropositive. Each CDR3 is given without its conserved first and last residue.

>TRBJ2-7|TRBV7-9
ASSPYYEQY
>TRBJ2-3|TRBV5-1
ASSAPLAGVKDTQY
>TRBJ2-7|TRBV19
ATREGYEQY
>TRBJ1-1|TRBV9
ASSVLANTEAF
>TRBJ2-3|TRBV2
ASSAGGGTDTQY
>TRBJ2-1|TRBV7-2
ASSSDRGSYNEQF
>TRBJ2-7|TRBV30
AWSHTGSGQY
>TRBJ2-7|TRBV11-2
ASSSSGLAGIEQY
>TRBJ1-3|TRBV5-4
ASSADSHSGNTIY
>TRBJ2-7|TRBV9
ASSANPLRGSGPEQY
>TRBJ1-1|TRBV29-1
SVYPTEKMNTEAF
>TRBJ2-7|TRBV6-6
ASSYGGAEQY